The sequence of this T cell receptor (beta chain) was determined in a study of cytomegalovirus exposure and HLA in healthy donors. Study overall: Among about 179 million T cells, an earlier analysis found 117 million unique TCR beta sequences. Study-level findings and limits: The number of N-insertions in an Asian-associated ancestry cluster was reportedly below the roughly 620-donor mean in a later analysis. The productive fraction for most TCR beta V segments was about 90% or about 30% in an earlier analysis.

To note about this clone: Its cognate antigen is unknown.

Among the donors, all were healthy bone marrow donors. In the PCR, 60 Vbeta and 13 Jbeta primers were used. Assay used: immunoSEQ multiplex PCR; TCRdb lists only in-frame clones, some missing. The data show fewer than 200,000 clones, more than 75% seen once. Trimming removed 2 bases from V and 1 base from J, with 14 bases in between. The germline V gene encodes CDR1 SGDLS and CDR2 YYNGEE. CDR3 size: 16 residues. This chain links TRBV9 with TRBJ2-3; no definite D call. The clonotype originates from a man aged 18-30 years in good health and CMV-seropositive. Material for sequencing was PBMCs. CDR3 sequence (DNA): TGTGCCAGCAGCGTGCCGGTAGAAGGAGGCACAGATACGCAGTATTTT. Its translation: CASSVPVEGGTDTQYF.